Described below is a single TCR beta chain sequence and its context. Its recognized antigen is unknown. No clone much larger than this one lies a single base away; base qualities are absent. Receptor amplification or capture employed the immunoSEQ multiplex PCR assay. Each sample had roughly 90,000 TCR templates assayed by the deep sequencing platform. Genomic DNA extracted from sorted T cells was the material used for TCRbeta CDR3 sequencing. Per the original workflow: Clonal analysis of TCRbeta CDR3 data was done in the R programming language. Comparing unstimulated samples against CFSE-low samples taken after the reaction was how alloreactive CD4+ and CD8+ clones were defined. Regulatory or non-regulatory origin of alloreactive CD4+ clones was assigned by matching sequences to the sorted unstimulated Treg and non-Treg repertoires. The source is immuneACCESS, and TCRdb retained only in-frame sequences with V and J called. Part of the clones is not carried over; for the studies checked, unresolved V genes explain less than half of this, and the remainder is unexplained. V, J and clone size are those of that table, while D and trimming were read from the DNA. This sample is represented by about 72,000 clones; 91% of them were singletons. About 27% of the sample comes from the top ten.

Sorted unstimulated T cells and proliferating T cells recovered from mixed lymphocyte reactions underwent TCRbeta CDR3 sequencing. Fresh whole blood from nine to eleven HLA-typed healthy donors was used to isolate PBMCs. These data originate in a study of siplizumab effects on memory and regulatory T cells (dated by TCRdb to between 2017 and 2020). Regarding the study in general: The study looked at the effect of siplizumab, an anti-CD2 antibody, on alloreactive T-cell subsets in allogeneic mixed lymphocyte reactions made from human PBMCs. Findings and caveats that apply to the study as a whole: Whether proliferating Tregs from siplizumab cultures actually had suppressive function was not functionally confirmed. The cumulative frequency of alloreactive sequences traceable to unstimulated CD4+ memory T cells was significantly reduced by siplizumab. Of the alloreactive CD4+ clones that could be mapped, the Treg-derived share averaged about 67% with siplizumab compared with 26.9% in control reactions. A naive or memory phenotype could not be assigned to roughly 80-95% of proliferating CD4+ or CD8+ clones. Compared with memory T cells, unstimulated naive T cells appeared more diverse, and naive cells seemed to make a substantial contribution to the alloresponse. Because sequences below about 10^-5 frequency were poorly captured, only a minor fraction of alloreactive clones could be mapped to unstimulated subsets.

The clonotype comes from a human donor in good health. Sequenced sample: CD8+ T cells sorted from blood.

The DNA sequence reads TGTGCCAGCAGCTTGGGACAGGCTTATCAGCCCCAGCATTTT. Its protein product is CASSLGQAYQPQHF. Recombination joined TRBV5-6 with TRBJ1-5, with a tentative D gene TRBD1 over 6 matching bases. The CDR3 has 14 amino acids, counting the end cysteine and phenylalanine. Just CDR3 DNA is preserved here, 42 bases in frame from base 1. V and J lose 0 bases and 5 bases, and a span of 9 bases separates them. CDR1 and CDR2 were assigned from the germline V gene as SGHDT and YYEEEE.